Detailed here is one TCR beta chain. The germline V gene encodes CDR1 MNHEY and CDR2 SVGAGI. V was trimmed by 0 bases and J by 4 bases, leaving 16 bases between them. The CDR3 extends over 16 amino acids. This entry comes from a study of blood T cell repertoires in COVID-19. Study in general: The United States, Italy and Spain were the sources of the acute and convalescent COVID-19 samples. PBMCs, B-cell-depleted T cells, or T cells were the source of the cDNA or gDNA that made up the material.

Authors' data handling: Estimates of nucleated cell counts were drawn from the amplification of reference gene primers. The protocol was immunoSEQ multiplex PCR, while the TCRdb copy is restricted to in-frame clones and leaves out a portion. V, J and clone size are those of that table, while D and trimming were read from the DNA. This sample carries approximately 240,000 clones, about 80% of them seen once, and the ten largest clones take nearly 5%. The chain recombines TRBV6-5 with TRBJ2-7; D not resolved. Specimen: peripheral blood. This receptor was identified in a woman of 80 years or more with active or convalescent COVID-19. This CDR3 reads CASSYSYPLAGYEQYF. The CDR3 DNA sequence: TGTGCCAGCAGTTACTCATACCCGCTGGCCGGGTACGAGCAGTACTTC.